The source of this TCR beta chain is a study of radiotherapy plus CTLA-4 blockade in lung cancer. Study in general: Objective responses emerged in about 20% of patients, and around 29% attained disease control.

Repertoires were generated with immunoSEQ multiplex PCR, while TCRdb's copy carries only in-frame clones and drops some. The sample lists about 87,000 clones; around nine tenths were seen once. In chemo-refractory metastatic non-small-cell lung cancer, patients got ipilimumab CTLA-4 blockade together with focal radiation. This CDR3 comprises 15 residues. Trimming cost V 5 bases and J 0 bases; bases outside gene matches: 6. Germline CDR1 is SGHNT and CDR2 is YYREEE (reference sequence). This rearrangement joins TRBV5-4 to TRBJ2-3; 7 positions match TRBD1. This sequence was found in a human donor with non-small cell lung cancer that progressed on radiotherapy plus ipilimumab. Source: peripheral blood, taken from a patient treated with radiotherapy plus ipilimumab. The CDR3 DNA sequence: TGTGCCAGCAGGAGACAGGGTTCTAGCACAGATACGCAGTATTTT. Protein sequence: CASRRQGSSTDTQYF. Full variable domain (outside the CDR3, taken from reference TRBV5-4 and TRBJ2-3): ETGVTQSPTHLIKTRGQQVTLRCSSQSGHNTVSWYQQALGQGPQFIFQYYREEENGRGNFPPRFSGLQFPNYSSELNVNALELDDSALYLCASRRQGSSTDTQYFGPGTRLTVL.